This TCR beta chain was obtained from a study of monozygotic twins with cystic fibrosis. Study-wide background: With about 15 PCR cycles, barcoded libraries came from about 3.2 micrograms of fragmented DNA. General observations from the study: In 13 of 16 pairs, V gene usage was closest to the co-twin's. Median Simpson clonality of 0.0095 suggested naive T cells predominated. Age, concordance and disease severity did not associate with shared CDR3 numbers.

Produced via immunoSEQ multiplex PCR; TCRdb's table is partial and in-frame only. The repertoire includes around 34,000 clones, approximately 92% of them detected once, and about 0.89% sits in the top ten. This CDR3 spans 16 amino acids. The V end was cut by 2 bases, the J end by 0 bases, with 11 bases between. The germline V gene has CDR1 SEHNR and CDR2 FQNEAQ (reference sequence). In regard to this clone: Its antigen is as yet unknown.

J is TRBJ1-3 and V is TRBV7-9; the D gene is possibly TRBD1 (6 bases). The source is a girl aged 2 to 9 with cystic fibrosis. Input material: blood. This CDR3 is CASSLSSGVSGNTIYF. CDR3 DNA: TGTGCCAGCAGCTTATCATCAGGGGTCTCTGGAAACACCATATATTTT.